This entry lists 30 T cell receptor beta chains sequenced from one sample in a study of cytomegalovirus exposure and HLA in healthy donors. The primer mix had 60 Vbeta and 13 Jbeta primers. Clones were read by immunoSEQ multiplex PCR, and TCRdb kept only the in-frame ones, dropping some. The table records some 130,000 clones, approximately 77% of them present only once. Sequencing input: PBMCs. The origin of the receptors is a woman aged 40-49 years in good health and CMV-seronegative.

The rearrangement links TRBV23-1 to TRBJ1-2; the D gene is possibly TRBD1 (6 bases). TRBV23-1 carries the ORF label, with uncertain function. V was clipped by 0 bases and J by 6 bases, with 23 bases between them. This CDR3 has 18 residues. The CDR3 sequence: CASSQSPYRASRPHGYTF. The CDR3 coding sequence is TGCGCCAGCAGTCAATCGCCCTACAGGGCCTCCCGGCCCCATGGCTACACCTTC.

The rearrangement uses TRBV18 and TRBJ1-2, with TRBD1 matching 11 bases. Germline lookup yields CDR1 KGHSH and CDR2 LQKENI. The V gene end was trimmed by 0 bases and the J gene end by 4 bases; junction bases not matched to a gene: 7. The CDR3 totals 17 residues. The CDR3 bases are TGTGCCAGCTCACCACCGGGACAGGGGGAAAGGATCTATGGCTACACCTTC. It specifies CASSPPGQGERIYGYTF.

The gene calls are TRBV28 and TRBJ1-2, with unresolved D. CDR3 size: 10 residues. V lost 4 bases, J lost 8 bases, and 5 bases lay in between. The germline V gene encodes CDR1 MDHEN and CDR2 SYDVKM. The CDR3 DNA reads TGTGCCAGCAGTTCGGGGGGCTACACCTTC. Translated, it gives CASSSGGYTF.

The rearrangement joins TRBV6-4 to TRBJ2-7; TRBD1 agrees at 11 bases. Germline V gene data show CDR1 as MRHNA and CDR2 as SNTAGT. This CDR3 region has 14 residues. Trimming at V came to 11 bases and at J to 1 base, leaving 7 bases not matched to a gene. The CDR3: CAGLGQGVSYEQYF. The CDR3 DNA reads TGTGCCGGCTTGGGACAGGGGGTTTCCTACGAGCAGTACTTC.

This clone was seen a single time. The gene calls are TRBV19 and TRBJ2-1, with TRBD2 identical over 16 bases. Germline V gene sequence: CDR1 LNHDA, CDR2 SQIVND (reference sequence). This CDR3 region has 17 residues. After removal of 6 bases from V and 9 bases from J, the junction contained 11 bases not matched to a gene. The CDR3 DNA reads TGTGCCAGTAGCTGGGGACTAGCGGGGGGGCCCGGTGCTGAGCAGTTCTTC. This encodes CASSWGLAGGPGAEQFF.

This rearrangement joins TRBV19 to TRBJ1-2, with 7 bases lining up with TRBD1. Germline values: CDR1 LNHDA, CDR2 SQIVND (reference sequence). The CDR3 loop spans 17 amino acids. Trimming removed 7 bases from V and 4 bases from J; junction bases left unmatched: 18. The CDR3: CASTLRGGRGTSYGYTF. CDR3 DNA: TGTGCCAGTACCCTCAGGGGCGGCAGGGGGACCTCCTATGGCTACACCTTC.

This clone was seen only a few times. This chain connects TRBV5-6 to TRBJ1-6, with a weak D call TRBD1 (6 bases). Trimming left V 2 bases short and J 11 bases short, with 8 bases between. The germline V gene encodes CDR1 SGHDT and CDR2 YYEEEE. CDR3 length: 12 amino acids. Written as DNA, the CDR3 is TGTGCCAGCAGCTTAACAGGGACACCCCTCCACTTT. It translates to CASSLTGTPLHF.

This clone has a count of ten or more. This chain joins TRBV2 and TRBJ2-7; 7 positions agree with TRBD2. With V trimmed by 3 bases and J by 0 bases, 11 bases remained unmatched. The germline CDR1 and CDR2 sequences are SNHLY and FYNNEI. CDR3 length: 17 residues. CDR3 in DNA: TGTGCCAGCAGTGATCGGGCGGTGGGGGGGATCTCCTACGAGCAGTACTTC. Amino acid sequence: CASSDRAVGGISYEQYF.

The V and J genes are TRBV5-8 and TRBJ1-5; no firm D call. The V gene's germline CDR1 is SGHTS and CDR2 YDEGEE. The CDR3 spans 13 residues. V was cut by 0 bases and J by 5 bases, with 6 bases left in between. CDR3: CASSLERDQPQHF. CDR3 nucleotide sequence: TGTGCCAGCAGCTTGGAGAGGGATCAGCCCCAGCATTTT.

The rearrangement links TRBV27 to TRBJ2-7, with D possibly TRBD1 on 5 matching bases. CDR3 length: 16 amino acids. Per the germline V gene, CDR1 is MNHEY and CDR2 is SMNVEV (reference sequence). V was trimmed by 0 bases and J by 2 bases, leaving 14 bases between them. CDR3 coding DNA: TGTGCCAGCAGTTTATCCGGTACAGGAACAACCTACGAGCAGTACTTC. Residues: CASSLSGTGTTYEQYF.

The chain has TRBV5-1 and TRBJ1-1; D unclear. Germline lookup yields CDR1 SGHRS and CDR2 YFSETQ. This CDR3 is built from 14 residues. V lost 0 bases, J lost 5 bases, and 11 bases lay in between. CDR3 DNA sequence: TGCGCCAGCAGCTTGGACGCGGCGGGGACTGAAGCTTTCTTT. It is translated as CASSLDAAGTEAFF.

The rearrangement joins TRBV15 to TRBJ1-1; no definite D call. The V end was cut by 3 bases, the J end by 1 base, with 6 bases between. The CDR3 extends over 13 amino acids. Per germline, CDR1 LNHNV and CDR2 YYDKDF (reference sequence). The CDR3 here is CATSSAGNTEAFF. As DNA, the CDR3 is TGTGCCACCAGCAGCGCAGGGAACACTGAAGCTTTCTTT.

The rearrangement joins TRBV7-3 to TRBJ2-7; D is perhaps TRBD1 (5 bases). The V end was cut by 5 bases, the J end by 0 bases, with 11 bases between. The CDR3 covers 14 residues. Looked up from germline, CDR1 is SGHTA and CDR2 is FQGTGA. The CDR3 spells CASSPQGSSYEQYF. CDR3 bases: TGTGCCAGCAGCCCCCAGGGCAGCTCCTACGAGCAGTACTTC.

The V gene is TRBV9, the J gene TRBJ2-2; 8 bases fit TRBD1. J was trimmed by 6 bases and V by 4 bases; bases with no gene match: 8. The CDR3 totals 15 residues. Germline values: CDR1 SGDLS, CDR2 YYNGEE. CDR3 sequence: CASSSRQGPSGELFF. The CDR3 coding sequence is TGTGCCAGCAGCTCCCGACAGGGGCCCTCCGGGGAGCTGTTTTTT.

The CDR3 region is CATSRDLMGQGYGYTF. The CDR3 DNA sequence: TGTGCCACCAGCAGAGATCTGATGGGACAGGGATATGGCTACACCTTC. The J gene is TRBJ1-2, the V gene TRBV15, with 9 bases matching TRBD1. V shed 0 bases, J shed 5 bases, and the junction held 7 bases outside the gene matches. Germline V gene sequence: CDR1 LNHNV, CDR2 YYDKDF (reference sequence). This CDR3 has 16 residues.

V and J are TRBV27 and TRBJ2-3; 11 bases agree with TRBD2. This CDR3 is built from 16 residues. From germline, CDR1 is MNHEY and CDR2 SMNVEV (reference sequence). With V trimmed by 6 bases and J by 2 bases, 7 bases remained unmatched. The CDR3 loop reads CASSSRLAGITDTQYF. Here the CDR3 DNA reads TGTGCCAGCAGCTCCAGACTAGCGGGAATCACAGATACGCAGTATTTT.

CDR3 loop: CASSTTDNYGYTF. CDR3 in DNA: TGTGCCAGCTCCACGACAGATAACTATGGCTACACCTTC. The chain is built from TRBV18 and TRBJ1-2; a weak D match, TRBD1 (5 bases). V was clipped by 6 bases and J by 1 base, with 9 bases between them. CDR1 and CDR2 from the germline V gene are KGHSH and LQKENI. The CDR3 is 13 residues long.

On this clone itself: This sample includes further DNA sequences coding for the same CDR3. The CDR3 DNA is TGTGCCAGCAGCCCGACTAGCGGGGGGGCCAATGAGCAGTTCTTC. Translated: CASSPTSGGANEQFF. This chain links TRBV5-4 with TRBJ2-1, with 14 bases lining up with TRBD2. This CDR3 is built from 15 residues. V was pared by 4 bases and J by 6 bases, with 3 bases of the junction left unmatched. CDR1 SGHNT and CDR2 YYREEE come from the germline V gene (reference sequence).

This clone was counted a few times. Additional DNA sequences in this sample encode the identical CDR3. The J gene is TRBJ1-2, the V gene TRBV28, with 9 bases identical to TRBD1. Per germline, CDR1 MDHEN and CDR2 SYDVKM. With V trimmed by 5 bases and J by 5 bases, 6 bases remained unmatched. The CDR3 extends over 14 amino acids. CDR3 residues: CASSTGTGSYGYTF. Written as DNA, the CDR3 is TGTGCCAGCAGTACAGGGACAGGGAGTTATGGCTACACCTTC.

The CDR3, as DNA: TGCGCCAGCAGCCAAGACCTAGCGGGGGGTACAGATACGCAGTATTTT. Its translation: CASSQDLAGGTDTQYF. The chain recombines TRBV4-3 with TRBJ2-3; 11 bases fit TRBD2. This CDR3 region has 16 residues. The V segment lost 0 bases and the J segment 3 bases; nucleotides outside the gene matches: 2. Germline V CDR1 and CDR2: LGHNA, YSLEER.

This clone has just one count. The rearrangement joins TRBV19 to TRBJ1-4, with 8 bases that match TRBD1. Germline V lookup: CDR1 LNHDA, CDR2 SQIVND (reference sequence). V was pared by 6 bases and J by 0 bases, with 9 bases of the junction left unmatched. CDR3 length: 17 amino acids. The CDR3: CASSAPTGVATNEKLFF. Here the CDR3 DNA reads TGTGCCAGTAGCGCACCGACAGGGGTTGCAACTAATGAAAAACTGTTTTTT. The whole variable domain, filled in from reference TRBV19 and TRBJ1-4, reads DGGITQSPKYLFRKEGQNVTLSCEQNLNHDAMYWYRQDPGQGLRLIYYSQIVNDFQKGDIAEGYSVSREKKESFPLTVTSAQKNPTAFYLCASSAPTGVATNEKLFFGSGTQLSVL.

Remarks on this clone: One end of the junction varies from germline; a read error may be responsible. V is TRBV7-9 and J is TRBJ1-5; unclear D gene. In germline, CDR1 is SEHNR, CDR2 FQNEAQ (reference sequence). The CDR3 totals 19 residues. CDR3 nucleotides: TGTGCCAGCAGCTTAAACCTGGTCGGAGGGATAGATAGCAATCGGCCCCAGCATTTT. It translates to CASSLNLVGGIDSNRPQHF.

The chain couples TRBV6-6 to TRBJ1-2; TRBD1 matches 7 bases. Germline values: CDR1 MNHNY, CDR2 SVGAGI (reference sequence). CDR3 size: 13 residues. Losses at the gene ends were 5 bases for V and 3 bases for J; bases not matched to a gene: 3. CDR3 amino acids: CASSSGQDYGYTF. In nucleotides, the CDR3 is TGTGCCAGCAGTAGCGGACAGGACTATGGCTACACCTTC.

The chain carries TRBV28 and TRBJ2-7; D call uncertain. CDR1 is MDHEN, CDR2 SYDVKM, per germline. CDR3 length: 12 residues. Between the trimmed V and J ends, which lost 7 bases and 2 bases, there was a span of 9 bases. The CDR3 DNA follows: TGTGCCAGCAAATACAGAACCTACGAGCAGTACTTC. It translates to CASKYRTYEQYF.

J is TRBJ1-1 and V is TRBV7-8, with D possibly matching TRBD1 (6 bases). This CDR3 contains 16 residues. Germline V gene sequence: CDR1 SGHVS, CDR2 FQNEAQ. Deletions cut 2 bases from V and 1 base from J, with 14 bases between. CDR3 in amino acids: CASSLLGARGNTEAFF. The CDR3 DNA follows: TGTGCCAGCAGCTTATTGGGGGCCAGGGGGAACACTGAAGCTTTCTTT. Full variable domain (missing parts from reference TRBV7-8 and TRBJ1-1): GAGVSQSPRYKVAKRGQDVALRCDPISGHVSLFWYQQALGQGPEFLTYFQNEAQLDKSGLPSDRFFAERPEGSVSTLKIQRTQQEDSAVYLCASSLLGARGNTEAFFGQGTRLTVV.

The chain recombines TRBV6-5 with TRBJ2-2, with a weak D call TRBD2 (5 bases). Germline V gene data show CDR1 as MNHEY and CDR2 as SVGAGI. The CDR3 is 13 amino acids. Trimming removed 6 bases from V and 6 bases from J, with 11 bases in between. This chain's CDR3 is CASSRNGAGELFF. The CDR3 region has the DNA TGTGCCAGCAGCCGCAACGGGGCCGGGGAGCTGTTTTTT.

The chain links TRBV7-9 to TRBJ2-3; maybe TRBD1 (6 bases). The CDR3 covers 14 residues. Trimming pared 4 bases from V and 1 base from J, leaving 9 bases between. Germline-derived CDR1 and CDR2 are SEHNR and FQNEAQ (reference sequence). This CDR3 reads CASSWDTGTDTQYF. CDR3 DNA: TGTGCCAGCAGCTGGGACACGGGCACAGATACGCAGTATTTT.

The chain recombines TRBV2 with TRBJ2-5; 9 bases fit TRBD1. V gave up 6 bases and J gave up 4 bases; unmatched junction bases: 9. CDR1 SNHLY and CDR2 FYNNEI come from the germline V gene. There are 15 residues in the CDR3. Written as DNA, the CDR3 is TGTGCCAGCAGCCTGTGGGACAGGGAAGGAGAGACCCAGTACTTC. This sequence encodes CASSLWDREGETQYF.

The chain has TRBV5-1 and TRBJ2-3; TRBD2 matches at 11 bases. Germline-derived CDR1 and CDR2 are SGHRS and YFSETQ. V trimming: 1 base; J trimming: 0 bases; junction bases outside the gene matches: 4. This CDR3 spans 17 amino acids. Written as DNA, the CDR3 is TGCGCCAGCAGCTTGTCTAGCGGGGGGATTAGCACAGATACGCAGTATTTT. Residues: CASSLSSGGISTDTQYF.

The V and J genes are TRBV6-5 and TRBJ2-1, with 7 bases aligning to TRBD2. The CDR3 runs to 15 residues. Looked up from germline, CDR1 is MNHEY and CDR2 is SVGAGI. V lost 10 bases, J lost 4 bases, and 13 bases stayed unmatched. The DNA of the CDR3 is TGTGCCACCCAAAAGGGAGGGAACCTGTACAATGAGCAGTTCTTC. It codes for CATQKGGNLYNEQFF.